Listed below are T cell receptor beta chains from one sample, sequenced in a study of blood T cells in healthy people across ages. TCRdb re-called the 5' RACE reads with MiXCR, one entry per CDR3 protein. The sample records roughly 2 million distinct CDR3 sequences, approximately 50% being singletons. The sample taken for sequencing was blood. The receptors derive from a middle-aged woman in good health. The conserved cysteine and the conserved F or W are not part of the CDR3 here. Each record gives: D gene, V gene, CDR3 protein. The D gene is left open where the match is weak.

>TRBD2|TRBV4-3
ASSQSELAGMETQY
>.|TRBV20-1
SARQDNTDTQY
>TRBD1|TRBV5-1
ASSLNGQVYEQY
>.|TRBV7-2
ASSRRTAIGRLF
>.|TRBV29-1
SEGGESTQY
>.|TRBV28
ASGPLNYGYT
>.|TRBV28
ASSTQGRHEQY
>TRBD1|TRBV7-9
ASSRVQGAGEQY
>TRBD1|TRBV28
ASSIRQGTNEKLF
>.|TRBV7-9
ATTERGNEQF
>.|TRBV20-1
SFRGSNQPQH
>.|TRBV27
ASSPRFGVRTTNEKLF
>.|TRBV5-1
ASSLGRTGEQY
>TRBD2|TRBV2
ACSGGGRSREQF
>TRBD2|TRBV4-3
ASSQDLPSGGIPDTQY
>TRBD2|TRBV28
ASSRIAGRNEQF
>TRBD1|TRBV4-2
ASSHPGQSRDIQY
>.|TRBV6-4
ASSGTTSDGQGTNYGYT